This T cell receptor beta chain emerged from a study of OX40 agonist ivuxolimab in advanced cancers. Study overall: Clinicians treated patients with ivuxolimab, an agonistic anti-OX40 (CD134) antibody. A diagnosis of hepatocellular carcinoma, melanoma, renal cell or head and neck cancer was present in dose-escalation patients.

Germline CDR1 and CDR2: SEHNR and FQNEAQ (reference sequence). V was trimmed by 6 bases and J by 6 bases, leaving 11 bases between them. This CDR3 is built from 13 residues. As regards this clone: Antigen specificity is unknown.

Study-level findings and limits: With doses of 0.1 to 3.0 mg/kg, CD4+ and CD8+ blood T cells had undergone clonal expansion by week 6.

Here immunoSEQ multiplex PCR was the method, and the copy in TCRdb shows in-frame clones only, minus some. The sample shows roughly 65,000 clones, approximately 80% of them seen only once. The J gene is TRBJ2-2, the V gene TRBV7-9; TRBD2 might be the D (6 bases). The receptor was derived from an adult with an advanced solid tumor such as melanoma, head and neck, liver or kidney cancer. Source: CD4+ or CD8+ T cells sorted from blood, taken in a trial of the OX40 agonist ivuxolimab. The CDR3 region is CASREGTAGELFF. The CDR3 DNA reads as TGTGCCAGCAGGGAGGGGACCGCCGGGGAGCTGTTTTTT.